Here is one T cell receptor (beta chain) with its context. The data were taken from a study of cytomegalovirus exposure and HLA in healthy donors. PCR primers comprised 60 Vbeta and 13 Jbeta primers. Libraries were prepared by immunoSEQ multiplex PCR; TCRdb keeps only in-frame clonotypes and omits some of them. Of roughly 120,000 clones in the sample, 81% were seen once. Healthy donors of bone marrow made up the group. Each donor was nominally healthy when sampled (though unrecorded immune exposures were likely). The CDR3 sequence is 17 residues long. In germline, CDR1 is MNHEY, CDR2 SMNVEV (reference sequence). Trimming stripped 8 bases from V and 4 bases from J, with 23 bases between.

This receptor was obtained from a woman between 35 and 50 years old in good health and CMV-seronegative. Sequencing was performed on PBMCs. The chain has TRBV27 and TRBJ2-2; perhaps TRBD1 as D (6 bases). CDR3 region: CASGGTGTLTGTGELFF. The CDR3, as DNA: TGTGCCAGCGGGGGAACAGGGACCTTAACGGGCACCGGGGAGCTGTTTTTT.